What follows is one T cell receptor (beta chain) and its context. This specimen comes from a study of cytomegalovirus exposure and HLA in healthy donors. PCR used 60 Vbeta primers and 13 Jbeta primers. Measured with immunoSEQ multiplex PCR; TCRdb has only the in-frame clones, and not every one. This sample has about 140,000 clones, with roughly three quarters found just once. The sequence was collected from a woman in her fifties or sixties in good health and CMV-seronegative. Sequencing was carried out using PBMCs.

This chain's CDR3 is CASSPGQATLTEAFF. The CDR3 DNA reads TGTGCCAGCTCACCCGGACAGGCAACCTTGACTGAAGCTTTCTTT. The chain couples TRBV18 to TRBJ1-1; 7 positions agree with TRBD1. The CDR3 covers 15 residues. V dropped 3 bases and J dropped 5; count of bases not matched to a gene: 9. Germline values: CDR1 KGHSH, CDR2 LQKENI.